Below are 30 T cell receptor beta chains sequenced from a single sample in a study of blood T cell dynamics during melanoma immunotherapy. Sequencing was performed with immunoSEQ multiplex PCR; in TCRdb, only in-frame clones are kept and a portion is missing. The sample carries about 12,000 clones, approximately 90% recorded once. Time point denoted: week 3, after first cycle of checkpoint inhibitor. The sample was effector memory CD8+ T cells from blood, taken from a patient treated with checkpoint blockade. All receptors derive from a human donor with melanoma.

CDR3 bases: TGTGCCAGCAGTTACGGACAGGGACTGAATTCACCCCTCCACTTT. Amino acid sequence: CASSYGQGLNSPLHF. The rearrangement joins TRBV6-5 to TRBJ1-6, with TRBD1 matching 8 bases. Per germline, CDR1 MNHEY and CDR2 SVGAGI. The J segment lost 7 bases and the V segment lost 2 bases, leaving 4 bases of the junction unmatched. The CDR3 runs 15 residues.

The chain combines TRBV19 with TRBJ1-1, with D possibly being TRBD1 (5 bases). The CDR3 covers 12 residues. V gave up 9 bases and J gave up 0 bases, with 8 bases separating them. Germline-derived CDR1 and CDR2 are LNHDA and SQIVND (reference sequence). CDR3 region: CASRQMNTEAFF. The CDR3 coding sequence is TGTGCCAGCCGACAGATGAACACTGAAGCTTTCTTT.

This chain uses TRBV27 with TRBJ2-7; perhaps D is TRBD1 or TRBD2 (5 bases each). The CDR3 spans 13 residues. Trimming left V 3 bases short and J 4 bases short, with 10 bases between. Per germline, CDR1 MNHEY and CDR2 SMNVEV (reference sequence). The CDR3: CASSFSAGYEQYF. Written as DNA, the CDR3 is TGTGCCAGCAGTTTTAGCGCAGGGTACGAGCAGTACTTC.

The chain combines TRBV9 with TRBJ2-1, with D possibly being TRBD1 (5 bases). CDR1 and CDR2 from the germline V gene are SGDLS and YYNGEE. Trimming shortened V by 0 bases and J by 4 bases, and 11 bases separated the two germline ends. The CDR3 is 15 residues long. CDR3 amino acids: CASSVGAGIYNEQFF. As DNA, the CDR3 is TGTGCCAGCAGCGTAGGGGCAGGGATATACAATGAGCAGTTCTTC.

The CDR3 DNA reads as TGTGCCAGCAGCTTAAGGCTTGACACCGGGGAGCTGTTTTTT. Amino acid sequence: CASSLRLDTGELFF. The chain has TRBV7-9 and TRBJ2-2, with D uncertain. With 2 bases removed from V and 3 bases from J, the gap between germline ends came to 7 bases. Germline V gene lookup returns CDR1 SEHNR and CDR2 FQNEAQ (reference sequence). The CDR3 covers 14 residues.

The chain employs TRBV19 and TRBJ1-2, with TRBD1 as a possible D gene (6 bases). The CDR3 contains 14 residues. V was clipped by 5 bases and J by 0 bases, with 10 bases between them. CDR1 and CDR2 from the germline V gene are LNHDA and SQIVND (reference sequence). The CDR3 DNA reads TGTGCCAGTAGTTTACAGGGTTCTAACTATGGCTACACCTTC. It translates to CASSLQGSNYGYTF. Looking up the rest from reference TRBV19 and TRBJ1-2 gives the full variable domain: DGGITQSPKYLFRKEGQNVTLSCEQNLNHDAMYWYRQDPGQGLRLIYYSQIVNDFQKGDIAEGYSVSREKKESFPLTVTSAQKNPTAFYLCASSLQGSNYGYTFGSGTRLTVV.

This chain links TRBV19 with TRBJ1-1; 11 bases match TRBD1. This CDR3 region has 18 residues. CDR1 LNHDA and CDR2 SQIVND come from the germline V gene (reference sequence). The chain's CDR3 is CATVRPPGQGVENTEAFF. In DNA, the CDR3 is TGTGCTACAGTAAGGCCCCCGGGACAGGGGGTAGAGAACACTGAAGCTTTCTTT.

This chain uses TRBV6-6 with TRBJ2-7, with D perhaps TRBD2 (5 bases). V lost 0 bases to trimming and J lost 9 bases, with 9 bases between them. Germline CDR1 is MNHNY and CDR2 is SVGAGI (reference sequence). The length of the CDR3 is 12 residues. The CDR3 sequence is CASSYSGEWQYF. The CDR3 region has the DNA TGTGCCAGCAGTTACTCGGGAGAGTGGCAGTACTTC.

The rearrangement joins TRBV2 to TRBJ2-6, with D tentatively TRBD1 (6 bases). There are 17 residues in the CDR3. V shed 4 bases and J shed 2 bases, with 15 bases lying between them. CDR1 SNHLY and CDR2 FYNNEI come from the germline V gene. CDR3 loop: CASSGGRGIAGANVLTF. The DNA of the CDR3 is TGTGCCAGCAGTGGCGGCAGGGGTATCGCTGGGGCCAACGTCCTGACTTTC.

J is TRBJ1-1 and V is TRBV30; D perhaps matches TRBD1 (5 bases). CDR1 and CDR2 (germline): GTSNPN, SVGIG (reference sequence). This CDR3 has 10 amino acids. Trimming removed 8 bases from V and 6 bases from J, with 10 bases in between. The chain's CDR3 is CAGGDAEAFF. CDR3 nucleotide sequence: TGTGCCGGGGGGGACGCTGAAGCTTTCTTT.

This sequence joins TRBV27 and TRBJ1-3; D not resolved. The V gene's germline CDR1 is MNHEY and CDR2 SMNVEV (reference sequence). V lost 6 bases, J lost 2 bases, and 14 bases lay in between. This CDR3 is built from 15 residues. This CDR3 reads CASRSETAPGNTIYF. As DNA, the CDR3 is TGTGCCAGCAGGTCTGAAACTGCTCCTGGAAACACCATATATTTT.

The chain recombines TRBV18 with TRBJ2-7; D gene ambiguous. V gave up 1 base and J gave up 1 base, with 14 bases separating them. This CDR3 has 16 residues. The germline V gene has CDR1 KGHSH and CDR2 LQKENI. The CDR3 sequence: CASSPQPDPQSYEQYF. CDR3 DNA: TGTGCCAGCTCACCACAACCGGACCCCCAGTCCTACGAGCAGTACTTC.

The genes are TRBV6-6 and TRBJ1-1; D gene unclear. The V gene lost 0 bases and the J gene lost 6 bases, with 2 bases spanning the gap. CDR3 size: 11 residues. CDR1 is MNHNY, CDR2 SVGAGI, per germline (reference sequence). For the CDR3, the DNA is TGTGCCAGCAGTTACTCCGCTGAAGCTTTCTTT. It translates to CASSYSAEAFF.

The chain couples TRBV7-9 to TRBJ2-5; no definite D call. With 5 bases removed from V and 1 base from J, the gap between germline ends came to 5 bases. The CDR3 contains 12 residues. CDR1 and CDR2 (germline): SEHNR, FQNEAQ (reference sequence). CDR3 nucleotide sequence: TGTGCCAGCAGCCCGATCCAAGAGACCCAGTACTTC. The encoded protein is CASSPIQETQYF.

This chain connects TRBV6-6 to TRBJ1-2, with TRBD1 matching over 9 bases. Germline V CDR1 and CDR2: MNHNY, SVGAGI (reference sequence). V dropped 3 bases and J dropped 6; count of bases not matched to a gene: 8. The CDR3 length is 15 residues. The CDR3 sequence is CASSYGSGTGNGYTF. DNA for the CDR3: TGTGCCAGCAGTTATGGGTCCGGGACAGGGAATGGCTACACCTTC.

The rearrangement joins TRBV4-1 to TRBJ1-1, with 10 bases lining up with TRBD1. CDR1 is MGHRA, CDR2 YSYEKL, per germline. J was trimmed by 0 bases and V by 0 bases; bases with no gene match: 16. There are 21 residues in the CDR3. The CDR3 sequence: CASSQDFFSGQGIIMNTEAFF. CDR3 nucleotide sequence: TGCGCCAGCAGCCAAGACTTTTTTTCGGGACAGGGGATAATAATGAACACTGAAGCTTTCTTT.

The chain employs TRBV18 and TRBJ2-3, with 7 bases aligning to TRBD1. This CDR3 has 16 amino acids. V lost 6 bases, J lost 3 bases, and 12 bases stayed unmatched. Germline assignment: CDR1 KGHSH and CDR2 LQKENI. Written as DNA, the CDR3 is TGTGCCAGCTCGCATATTGAGACAGGGTTAACAGATACGCAGTATTTT. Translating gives CASSHIETGLTDTQYF.

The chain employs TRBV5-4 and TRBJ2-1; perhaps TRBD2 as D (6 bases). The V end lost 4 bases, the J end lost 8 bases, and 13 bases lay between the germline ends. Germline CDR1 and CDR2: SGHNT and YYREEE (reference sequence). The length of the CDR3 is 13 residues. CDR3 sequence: CASSGGTSHEQFF. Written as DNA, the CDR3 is TGTGCCAGCAGCGGAGGGACTTCCCATGAGCAGTTCTTC.

CDR3 residues: CASSQVAQLNTEAFF. DNA of the CDR3: TGTGCCAGCAGCCAAGTCGCGCAGCTGAACACTGAAGCTTTCTTT. This rearrangement joins TRBV14 to TRBJ1-1, with no clear D. V dropped 1 base and J dropped 0 bases, with 9 bases sitting between them. Per germline, CDR1 SGHDN and CDR2 FVKESK. The CDR3 length is 15 residues.

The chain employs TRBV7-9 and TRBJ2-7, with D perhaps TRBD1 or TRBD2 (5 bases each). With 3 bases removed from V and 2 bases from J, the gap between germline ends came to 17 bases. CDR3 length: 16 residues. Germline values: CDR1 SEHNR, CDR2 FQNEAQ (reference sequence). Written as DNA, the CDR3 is TGTGCCAGCAGCTTTTCAAAAGGGGCCGGGGCCTACGAGCAGTACTTC. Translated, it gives CASSFSKGAGAYEQYF.

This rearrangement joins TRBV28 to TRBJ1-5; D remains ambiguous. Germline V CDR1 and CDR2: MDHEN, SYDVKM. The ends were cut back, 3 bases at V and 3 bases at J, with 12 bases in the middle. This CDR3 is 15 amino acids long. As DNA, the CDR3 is TGTGCCAGCAGTTTTATTGGGAATTCCAATCAGCCCCAGCATTTT. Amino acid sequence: CASSFIGNSNQPQHF.

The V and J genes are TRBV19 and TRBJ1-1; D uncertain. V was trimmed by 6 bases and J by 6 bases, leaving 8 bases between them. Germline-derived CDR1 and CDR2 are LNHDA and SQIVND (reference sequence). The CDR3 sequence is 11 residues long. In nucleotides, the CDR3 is TGTGCCAGTAGCGAGGCCGCTGAAGCTTTCTTT. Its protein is CASSEAAEAFF.

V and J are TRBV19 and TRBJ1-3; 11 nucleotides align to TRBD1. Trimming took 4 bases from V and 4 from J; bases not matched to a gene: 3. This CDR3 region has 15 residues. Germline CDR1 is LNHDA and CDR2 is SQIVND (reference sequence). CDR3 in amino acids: CASSRDRGTGNTIYF. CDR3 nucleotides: TGTGCCAGTAGTAGGGACAGGGGGACCGGAAACACCATATATTTT.

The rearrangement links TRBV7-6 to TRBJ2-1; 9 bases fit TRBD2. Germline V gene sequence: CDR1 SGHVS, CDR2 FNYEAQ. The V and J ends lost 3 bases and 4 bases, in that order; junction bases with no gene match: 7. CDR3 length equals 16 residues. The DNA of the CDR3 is TGTGCCAGCAGCTTTATCGGCCTAGCGGGGTACAATGAGCAGTTCTTC. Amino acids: CASSFIGLAGYNEQFF.

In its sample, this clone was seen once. The CDR3 sequence is CASSQGTGHSYEQYF. The CDR3 DNA follows: TGCGCCAGCAGCCAAGGGACAGGGCACTCCTACGAGCAGTACTTC. The chain combines TRBV4-1 with TRBJ2-7, with TRBD1 matching 8 bases. The CDR3 has 15 residues. After removal of 1 base from V and 0 bases from J, the junction contained 2 bases not matched to a gene. Germline loops: CDR1 MGHRA, CDR2 YSYEKL.

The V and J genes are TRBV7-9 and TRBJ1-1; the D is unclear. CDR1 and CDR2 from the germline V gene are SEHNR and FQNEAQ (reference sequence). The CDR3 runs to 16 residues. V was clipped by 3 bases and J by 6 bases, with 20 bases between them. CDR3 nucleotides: TGTGCCAGCAGCTTCCTCGAAAGGGCGCTACTACCTGAAGCTTTCTTT. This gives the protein CASSFLERALLPEAFF.

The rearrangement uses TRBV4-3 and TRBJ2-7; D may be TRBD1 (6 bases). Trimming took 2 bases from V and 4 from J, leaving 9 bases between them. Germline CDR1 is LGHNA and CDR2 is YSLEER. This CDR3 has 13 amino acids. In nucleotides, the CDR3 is TGCGCCAGCAGCCAAAACCAGGGGTACGAGCAGTACTTC. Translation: CASSQNQGYEQYF.

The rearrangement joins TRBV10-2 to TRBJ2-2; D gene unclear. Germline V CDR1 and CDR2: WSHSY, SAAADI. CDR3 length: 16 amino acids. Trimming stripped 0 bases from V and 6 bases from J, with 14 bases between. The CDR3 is CASSESTAVYAGELFF. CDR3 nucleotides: TGCGCCAGCAGTGAGTCGACGGCAGTGTACGCCGGGGAGCTGTTTTTT.

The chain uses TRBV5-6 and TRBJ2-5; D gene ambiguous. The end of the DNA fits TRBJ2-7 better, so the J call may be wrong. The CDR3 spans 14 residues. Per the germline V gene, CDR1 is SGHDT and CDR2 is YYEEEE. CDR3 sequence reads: CASSLLLSSYEQYF. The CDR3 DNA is TGTGCCAGCAGCTTGCTACTGAGCTCCTACGAGCAGTACTTC.

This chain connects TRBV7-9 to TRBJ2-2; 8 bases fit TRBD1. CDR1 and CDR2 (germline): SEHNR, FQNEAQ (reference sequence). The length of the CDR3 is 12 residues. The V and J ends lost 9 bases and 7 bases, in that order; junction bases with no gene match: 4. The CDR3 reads CARTGDVGELFF. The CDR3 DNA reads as TGTGCCAGGACAGGGGATGTCGGGGAGCTGTTTTTT.